These 31 T cell receptor beta chains came from one sample sequenced in a study of blood T cell repertoires in COVID-19. Using immunoSEQ multiplex PCR, the repertoire was profiled, and TCRdb retains in-frame clones only, with some absent. This sample has about 56,000 clones, with about 90% found just once. What was sequenced was peripheral blood. All receptors come from a human donor in a cohort sampled during active COVID-19.

This clone was counted once. The V call is TRBV20-1, the J call TRBJ2-7, with TRBD2 as a possible D gene (5 bases). V dropped 3 bases and J dropped 6 bases, with 9 bases sitting between them. This CDR3 has 11 amino acids. CDR1 and CDR2 from the germline V gene are DFQATT and SNEGSKA (reference sequence). As DNA, the CDR3 is TGCAGTGCTAGGTCGGGGTTCGAGCAGTACTTC. Its translation is CSARSGFEQYF.

The CDR3 loop reads CASSIGASRHFLGPYNEQFF. CDR3 nucleotide sequence: TGTGCCAGTAGTATAGGGGCTAGCCGCCATTTTCTTGGACCCTACAATGAGCAGTTCTTC. The chain is built from TRBV19 and TRBJ2-1; a possible D gene is TRBD2 (5 bases). Trimming shortened V by 1 base and J by 2 bases, and 24 bases separated the two germline ends. This CDR3 has 20 residues. Germline CDR1 LNHDA, CDR2 SQIVND (reference sequence).

The V gene is TRBV6-2 or TRBV6-3, the J gene TRBJ1-3; no reliable D call. Trimming removed 0 bases at V and 0 bases at J, with 9 bases between. The CDR3 length is 16 residues. Germline CDR1 is MNHEY and CDR2 is SVGEGT. The CDR3 nucleotides are TGTGCCAGCAGTTACTCGTTACCGGGCTCTGGAAACACCATATATTTT. It codes for CASSYSLPGSGNTIYF.

J is TRBJ1-5 and V is TRBV29-1; D may be TRBD1 (5 bases). This CDR3 comprises 13 residues. CDR1 and CDR2 (germline): SQVTM, ANQGSEA. Between the trimmed V and J ends, which lost 4 bases and 4 bases, there was a span of 11 bases. In DNA form, the CDR3 reads TGCAGCGTTGCTGGGGAGGGGAATCAGCCCCAGCATTTT. This encodes CSVAGEGNQPQHF.

The chain combines TRBV3-1 (or the pseudogene TRBV3-2) with TRBJ1-5; a possible D gene is TRBD1 (5 bases). The CDR3 runs 14 residues. The V end lost 4 bases, the J end lost 6 bases, and 13 bases lay between the germline ends. Looked up from germline, CDR1 is LGHDT and CDR2 is YNNKEL (reference sequence). In DNA, the CDR3 is TGTGCCAGCAGCCTCGGGAGGGGAAGTCAGCCCCAGCATTTT. Translation gives CASSLGRGSQPQHF.

The chain is built from TRBV7-2 and TRBJ1-5; D perhaps matches TRBD1 (5 bases). The CDR3 is made up of 16 amino acids. The germline V and J ends were trimmed by 2 bases and 2 bases, with 13 bases remaining between them. The V gene's germline CDR1 is SGHTA and CDR2 FQGNSA. Here the CDR3 reads CASSLYGRGGNQPQHF. CDR3 nucleotide sequence: TGTGCCAGCAGCTTATACGGGCGGGGGGGCAATCAGCCCCAGCATTTT. Based on the CDR3 plus reference TRBV7-2 and TRBJ1-5, the full variable domain is GAGVSQSPSNKVTEKGKDVELRCDPISGHTALYWYRQSLGQGLEFLIYFQGNSAPDKSGLPSDRFSAERTGGSVSTLTIQRTQQEDSAVYLCASSLYGRGGNQPQHFGDGTRLSIL.

The rearrangement uses TRBV9 and TRBJ1-2, with 10 bases fitting TRBD1. J gave up 6 bases and V 1 base, and 3 bases lay outside the gene matches. The CDR3 consists of 14 residues. The germline V gene encodes CDR1 SGDLS and CDR2 YYNGEE. DNA for the CDR3: TGTGCCAGCAGCGTATCGGGACAGGGGAATGGCTACACCTTC. Translating gives CASSVSGQGNGYTF.

The chain joins TRBV5-1 to TRBJ2-2; D gene ambiguous. In germline, CDR1 is SGHRS, CDR2 YFSETQ. V lost 0 bases and J lost 0, with 15 bases in between. The CDR3 sequence is 18 residues long. This chain's CDR3 is CASSLALLGAANTGELFF. The DNA of the CDR3 is TGCGCCAGCAGCTTGGCACTACTTGGTGCCGCGAACACCGGGGAGCTGTTTTTT.

The V and J genes are TRBV4-3 and TRBJ1-6; TRBD1 might be the D (5 bases). The CDR3 is 16 residues long. Trimming took off 0 bases at V and 5 bases at J, with 11 bases between the two ends. The germline CDR1 and CDR2 sequences are LGHNA and YSLEER. The CDR3 region is CASSQDYRGNNSPLHF. CDR3 bases: TGCGCCAGCAGCCAAGATTATAGGGGCAATAATTCACCCCTCCACTTT.

The chain is built from TRBV4-2 and TRBJ2-1, with D unclear. The ends were cut back, 5 bases at V and 6 bases at J, with 8 bases in the middle. This CDR3 has 12 amino acids. Germline V gene lookup returns CDR1 LGHNA and CDR2 YNFKEQ. This chain's CDR3 is CASSISGNEQFF. CDR3 coding DNA: TGTGCCAGCAGCATCAGTGGCAATGAGCAGTTCTTC.

The table lists this clone with a count of one. This chain connects TRBV7-2 to TRBJ2-3; 10 nucleotides align to TRBD2. Germline assignment: CDR1 SGHTA and CDR2 FQGNSA. The CDR3 has 17 residues. With 5 bases clipped from V and 4 bases from J, the junction kept 12 bases outside the gene matches. The CDR3, as DNA: TGTGCCAGCAGCCCGTCGTCAGCGGGGGGGCGCGCAGATACGCAGTATTTT. As protein: CASSPSSAGGRADTQYF.

The chain joins TRBV11-2 to TRBJ1-2; possibly TRBD1 for D (5 bases). The CDR3 consists of 12 residues. The germline V and J ends were trimmed by 0 bases and 10 bases, with 9 bases remaining between them. The germline gives CDR1 SGHAT, CDR2 FQNNGV. CDR3 coding DNA: TGTGCCAGCAGCTTAGACGGGACTGCCTACACCTTC. Amino acids: CASSLDGTAYTF.

The CDR3: CASSQAQANERKLFF. DNA for the CDR3: TGTGCCAGTAGTCAAGCACAGGCCAACGAGAGAAAACTGTTTTTT. J is TRBJ1-4 and V is TRBV19; D perhaps matches TRBD1 (5 bases). The CDR3 covers 15 residues. The germline V and J ends were trimmed by 5 bases and 10 bases, with 20 bases remaining between them. The germline gives CDR1 LNHDA, CDR2 SQIVND (reference sequence).

The chain joins TRBV19 to TRBJ1-2; 12 bases align to TRBD1. The CDR3 is 18 residues long. Germline loops: CDR1 LNHDA, CDR2 SQIVND (reference sequence). The ends lost 6 bases at V and 6 bases at J; junction bases unmatched: 17. The chain's CDR3 is CASRSGGTGGLGVNGYTF. CDR3 coding DNA: TGTGCCAGTAGGTCCGGGGGGACAGGGGGCCTGGGAGTGAATGGCTACACCTTC.

This chain links TRBV4-2 with TRBJ1-6; the match to TRBD1 covers 8 bases. With V trimmed by 2 bases and J by 10 bases, 10 bases remained unmatched. CDR3 length: 16 residues. Per the germline V gene, CDR1 is LGHNA and CDR2 is YNFKEQ. CDR3 protein: CASSQSTGEYGSPLHF. The CDR3 region has the DNA TGTGCCAGCAGCCAATCGACAGGGGAGTATGGCTCACCCCTCCACTTT.

The rearrangement links TRBV5-4 to TRBJ1-1, with TRBD1 matching over 7 bases. Germline V gene data show CDR1 as SGHNT and CDR2 as YYREEE (reference sequence). Trimming removed 1 base from V and 0 bases from J; junction bases left unmatched: 0. The CDR3 covers 14 residues. The CDR3 sequence is CASSLQGVNTEAFF. The CDR3 DNA reads as TGTGCCAGCAGCTTGCAGGGGGTGAACACTGAAGCTTTCTTT.

This rearrangement joins TRBV6-6 to TRBJ2-7; 7 bases match TRBD1. Germline trimming cut 5 bases from V and 2 bases from J; bases unmatched to any gene: 9. This CDR3 region has 15 residues. Looked up from germline, CDR1 is MNHNY and CDR2 is SVGAGI (reference sequence). The CDR3 sequence: CASSGDRITTYEQYF. Here the CDR3 DNA reads TGTGCCAGCAGTGGGGACAGAATTACCACCTACGAGCAGTACTTC.

J is TRBJ2-7 and V is TRBV3-1 (or the pseudogene TRBV3-2); D ambiguous. This CDR3 comprises 11 residues. Germline lookup yields CDR1 LGHDT and CDR2 YNNKEL (reference sequence). The V and J ends lost 1 base and 6 bases respectively, with 4 bases between them. CDR3 DNA: TGTGCCAGCAGCCAAGCGGGCGAGCAGTACTTC. Residues: CASSQAGEQYF.

The chain is built from TRBV4-1 and TRBJ2-5, with a weak D call TRBD1 (7 bases). The CDR3 runs to 13 residues. Germline CDR1 MGHRA, CDR2 YSYEKL. Trimming took off 11 bases at V and 2 bases at J, with 15 bases between the two ends. CDR3 nucleotides: TGCGCCGCTGGAGGGGGACAGCAAGAGACCCAGTACTTC. This translates into CAAGGGQQETQYF.

The count of this clone is one. J is TRBJ2-5 and V is TRBV5-4, with D possibly being TRBD2 (7 bases). CDR1 and CDR2 (germline): SGHNT, YYREEE (reference sequence). The CDR3 has 14 amino acids. Trimming cost V 1 base and J 5 bases, with 12 bases left between them. The DNA of the CDR3 is TGTGCCAGCAGCTTGCGGGGGGCCGGTGAGACCCAGTACTTC. Protein product: CASSLRGAGETQYF.

V and J are TRBV6-1 and TRBJ1-5, with 8 positions matching TRBD1. This CDR3 has 16 amino acids. The junction had 6 bases not matched to a gene; V was cut back by 0 bases and J by 5 bases. From germline, CDR1 is MNHNS and CDR2 SASEGT. The CDR3 is CASSEALDREYQPQHF. CDR3 bases: TGTGCCAGCAGTGAAGCGTTGGACAGGGAGTATCAGCCCCAGCATTTT.

CDR3 sequence: CASSPGIYNEQFF. CDR3 sequence (DNA): TGCGCCAGCAGCCCGGGGATCTACAATGAGCAGTTCTTC. V gene TRBV4-1 combines with J gene TRBJ2-1, with D tentatively TRBD2 (5 bases). The V and J ends lost 4 bases and 3 bases respectively, with 7 bases between them. Looked up from germline, CDR1 is MGHRA and CDR2 is YSYEKL. CDR3 length equals 13 residues.

The CDR3 is CASSTDSFLSEAFF. In DNA, the CDR3 is TGTGCCAGCAGTACCGACAGTTTTCTATCTGAAGCTTTCTTT. This chain uses TRBV6-5 with TRBJ1-1; tentative D call: TRBD1 (5 bases). This CDR3 has 14 amino acids. Germline assignment: CDR1 MNHEY and CDR2 SVGAGI. V gave up 5 bases and J gave up 6 bases, with 16 bases separating them.

The chain is built from TRBV29-1 and TRBJ1-1, with a weak D call TRBD1 (6 bases). The V gene lost 1 base and the J gene lost 5 bases, with 14 bases spanning the gap. This CDR3 has 14 residues. Germline V gene data show CDR1 as SQVTM and CDR2 as ANQGSEA. The CDR3 protein is CSVEAGTGNTEAFF. DNA for the CDR3: TGCAGCGTTGAAGCAGGCACAGGGAATACTGAAGCTTTCTTT.

The chain combines TRBV19 with TRBJ1-1; 7 nucleotides agree with TRBD1. Germline assignment: CDR1 LNHDA and CDR2 SQIVND (reference sequence). The CDR3 is 18 amino acids. V gave up 6 bases and J gave up 2 bases; unmatched junction bases: 18. As DNA, the CDR3 is TGTGCCAGTAGCCCATTTCGGCGGGACAGAGACGCCAACACTGAAGCTTTCTTT. Protein product: CASSPFRRDRDANTEAFF.

The CDR3 DNA follows: TGTGCCAGCACCCCCGCAGGGTCCCACGAGCAGTACTTC. Protein: CASTPAGSHEQYF. The gene calls are TRBV7-8 and TRBJ2-7; D possibly corresponds to TRBD1 (5 bases). The V end was cut by 7 bases, the J end by 5 bases, with 15 bases between. CDR3 length: 13 amino acids. Germline lookup yields CDR1 SGHVS and CDR2 FQNEAQ.

The CDR3 is CASSGLAPLSTDTQYF. In nucleotides, the CDR3 is TGCGCCAGCAGCGGACTAGCGCCCCTCAGCACAGATACGCAGTATTTT. This sequence joins TRBV5-1 and TRBJ2-3, with 9 bases lining up with TRBD2. V was pared by 4 bases and J by 0 bases, with 6 bases of the junction left unmatched. This CDR3 comprises 16 residues. The germline gives CDR1 SGHRS, CDR2 YFSETQ.

The J gene is TRBJ2-5, the V gene TRBV7-6; TRBD2 aligns across 14 bases. Germline loops: CDR1 SGHVS, CDR2 FNYEAQ. V shed 5 bases and J 4 bases; nucleotides not matched to a gene: 9. The CDR3 consists of 17 residues. CDR3 sequence: CASSPGTSGGTRETQYF. The CDR3 DNA reads TGTGCCAGCAGCCCAGGGACTAGCGGGGGTACCCGAGAGACCCAGTACTTC.

The V gene is TRBV4-2, the J gene TRBJ2-1; weak D call: TRBD1 (5 bases). The CDR3 covers 14 residues. Looked up from germline, CDR1 is LGHNA and CDR2 is YNFKEQ. V was shortened by 1 base and J by 9 bases, with 13 bases between the two germline ends. The CDR3 DNA sequence: TGTGCCAGCAGCCAAGCGATCGAAAGGGGTGAGCAGTTCTTC. It codes for CASSQAIERGEQFF.

This rearrangement joins TRBV24-1 to TRBJ2-3; maybe TRBD1 (6 bases). Germline V lookup: CDR1 KGHDR, CDR2 SFDVKD. The CDR3 is 19 amino acids. Trimming stripped 4 bases from V and 0 bases from J, with 22 bases between. The CDR3 region has the DNA TGTGCCACCAGTGACCCGTCCAGCAGGGGCCCTTCTAGCACAGATACGCAGTATTTT. It codes for CATSDPSSRGPSSTDTQYF.

This chain uses TRBV2 with TRBJ2-7; 10 bases are a match to TRBD2. CDR3 length equals 14 residues. V lost 5 bases to trimming and J lost 5 bases; unmatched junction nucleotides: 6. The germline V gene encodes CDR1 SNHLY and CDR2 FYNNEI. CDR3 residues: CASSPGLAIDEQYF. The CDR3 DNA sequence: TGTGCCAGCAGTCCGGGACTAGCGATCGACGAGCAGTACTTC. The whole variable domain, filled in from reference TRBV2 and TRBJ2-7, reads EPEVTQTPSHQVTQMGQEVILRCVPISNHLYFYWYRQILGQKVEFLVSFYNNEISEKSEIFDDQFSVERPDGSNFTLKIRSTKLEDSAMYFCASSPGLAIDEQYFGPGTRLTVT.